This T cell receptor beta chain comes out of a study of early T cells in non-severe SARS-CoV-2 infection. The overall study: The study sequenced bulk RNA from unsorted whole blood, with chains unpaired. The study's findings and limits: Matching against VDJdb likely underestimated virus-specific expansions, favoring anti-spike CD8.

This CDR3 is built from 14 residues. Germline CDR1 KGHSH, CDR2 LQKENI. Individual cDNA molecules were tagged with unique molecular identifiers. Using its own MiXCR run on the 5' RACE reads, TCRdb lists one record per CDR3 protein. This table holds some 71,000 distinct CDR3 sequences, around 13% found once. Concerning this clonotype itself: No antigen is known for it. A much larger clone lies one base from this, so it may be a read error.

Specimen: whole blood. The rearrangement joins TRBV18 to TRBJ2-3; D uncertain. This receptor was identified in an adult who was a healthcare worker with PCR-confirmed SARS-CoV-2 infection or an uninfected control (not recorded which). CDR3 DNA sequence: TGTACCAGCTCACCCGAAAGGGGCACAGATACGCAGTATTTT. It translates to CTSSPERGTDTQYF.